A single sample gave rise to the 14 T cell receptor beta chains below, sequenced in a study of blood T cell repertoires in COVID-19. TCRdb's copy holds only in-frame clones and misses some; the assay was immunoSEQ multiplex PCR. This table holds about 200,000 clones, approximately 82% found once. Sequenced: peripheral blood. Receptor source: a man aged 45 to 65 with active or convalescent COVID-19.

In this sample, this clone turned up once. The rearrangement joins TRBV7-2 to TRBJ2-1; D perhaps matches TRBD1 (5 bases). V gave up 0 bases and J gave up 2 bases, with 8 bases separating them. The CDR3 is made up of 15 amino acids. Germline-derived CDR1 and CDR2 are SGHTA and FQGNSA. CDR3 DNA sequence: TGTGCCAGCAGCTTAGCTAGGGGAACCTACAATGAGCAGTTCTTC. Translating it yields CASSLARGTYNEQFF. Filled out from reference TRBV7-2 and TRBJ2-1, the complete variable domain reads GAGVSQSPSNKVTEKGKDVELRCDPISGHTALYWYRQSLGQGLEFLIYFQGNSAPDKSGLPSDRFSAERTGGSVSTLTIQRTQQEDSAVYLCASSLARGTYNEQFFGPGTRLTVL.

This chain joins TRBV18 and TRBJ2-1, with a weak D call TRBD1 (6 bases). V lost 5 bases to trimming and J lost 8 bases, with 19 bases between them. The CDR3 is 15 residues long. Germline CDR1 KGHSH, CDR2 LQKENI. CDR3 sequence: CASSGNYRDPDEQFF. In nucleotides, the CDR3 is TGTGCCAGCTCAGGGAACTACAGGGACCCCGATGAGCAGTTCTTC.

V and J are TRBV7-9 and TRBJ1-2; 7 nucleotides line up with TRBD1. The CDR3 totals 16 residues. CDR1 and CDR2 (germline): SEHNR, FQNEAQ (reference sequence). V was clipped by 5 bases and J by 4 bases; unmatched bases: 13. The CDR3 coding sequence is TGTGCCAGCAGCCTGGAAGGGACAGAACTTCTCTATGGCTACACCTTC. Its translation is CASSLEGTELLYGYTF.

The chain employs TRBV28 and TRBJ1-3, with D unresolved. Germline CDR1 and CDR2: MDHEN and SYDVKM. This CDR3 spans 16 amino acids. Trimming removed 2 bases at V and 4 bases at J, with 15 bases between. CDR3 sequence reads: CASSLPPLEVGNTIYF. The CDR3, as DNA: TGTGCCAGCAGTTTACCGCCGTTAGAGGTCGGAAACACCATATATTTT.

The CDR3 DNA reads as TGCAGCGTTGGACAGGACTCAGATACGCAGTATTTT. Protein: CSVGQDSDTQYF. V usage is TRBV29-1 and J usage is TRBJ2-3; D may be TRBD1 (6 bases). V dropped 4 bases and J dropped 4 bases, with 9 bases sitting between them. The CDR3 totals 12 residues. The germline V gene has CDR1 SQVTM and CDR2 ANQGSEA.

This clone is a singleton in its sample. The V call is TRBV6-6, the J call TRBJ2-5; 14 bases are shared with TRBD2. The CDR3 has 19 residues. Looked up from germline, CDR1 is MNHNY and CDR2 is SVGAGI (reference sequence). V gave up 7 bases and J gave up 2 bases; unmatched junction bases: 15. CDR3 loop: CASIRSPGLAGAGQETQYF. The CDR3 DNA reads TGTGCCAGCATACGATCTCCGGGACTAGCGGGAGCGGGGCAAGAGACCCAGTACTTC.

The CDR3 sequence: CASSAPGEETQYF. In nucleotides, the CDR3 is TGTGCCAGCAGTGCACCGGGAGAAGAGACCCAGTACTTC. The V call is TRBV2, the J call TRBJ2-5, with D tentatively TRBD2 (6 bases). V lost 4 bases and J 3 bases, leaving 9 bases between the germline ends. Germline V gene lookup returns CDR1 SNHLY and CDR2 FYNNEI. This CDR3 comprises 13 residues.

The chain joins TRBV14 to TRBJ1-1; no clear D. The length of the CDR3 is 16 residues. Germline CDR1 reads SGHDN; CDR2 reads FVKESK. Trimming took off 2 bases at V and 1 base at J, with 14 bases between the two ends. The CDR3 DNA reads TGTGCCAGCAGCCAACCTGGACTCATCGGGAACACTGAAGCTTTCTTT. Amino acids: CASSQPGLIGNTEAFF.

This chain connects TRBV7-8 to TRBJ2-2; a possible D gene is TRBD2 (6 bases). The V end lost 4 bases, the J end lost 5 bases, and 23 bases lay between the germline ends. CDR3 length equals 18 residues. CDR1 is SGHVS, CDR2 FQNEAQ, per germline. In DNA, the CDR3 is TGTGCCAGCAGCTCAGATCAATATCCGGGACTCAAAACCGGGGAGCTGTTTTTT. Amino acid sequence: CASSSDQYPGLKTGELFF.

The rearrangement uses TRBV11-2 and TRBJ2-5; D perhaps matches TRBD1 (5 bases). Per the germline V gene, CDR1 is SGHAT and CDR2 is FQNNGV. The CDR3 covers 12 residues. Trimming cost V 0 bases and J 11 bases, with 10 bases left between them. CDR3 DNA: TGTGCCAGCAGCTTAGAACAGGTTTTTCAGTACTTC. The encoded protein is CASSLEQVFQYF.

Note on this clone: The sample contains more than one DNA sequence encoding this CDR3. The V and J genes are TRBV5-5 and TRBJ2-1; D gene uncertain. The CDR3 runs to 16 residues. The V and J ends lost 4 bases and 0 bases respectively, with 14 bases between them. Germline loops: CDR1 SGHKS, CDR2 YYEKEE (reference sequence). The CDR3 DNA follows: TGTGCCAGCAGCCCTCTTACTCTGAGCTCCTACAATGAGCAGTTCTTC. Residues: CASSPLTLSSYNEQFF.

The V and J genes are TRBV19 and TRBJ2-3; 10 bases agree with TRBD2. There are 16 residues in the CDR3. V lost 2 bases, J lost 2 bases, and 4 bases stayed unmatched. Germline CDR1 LNHDA, CDR2 SQIVND (reference sequence). Here the CDR3 reads CASSIRTSGYTDTQYF. CDR3 in DNA: TGTGCCAGTAGTATAAGGACTAGCGGATACACAGATACGCAGTATTTT.

CDR3 sequence (DNA): TGTGCCAGCAGCCGAGTGAGGGCGGACTATGGCTACACCTTC. This codes for CASSRVRADYGYTF. V gene TRBV28 combines with J gene TRBJ1-2; unclear D gene. Germline values: CDR1 MDHEN, CDR2 SYDVKM. V was trimmed by 6 bases and J by 3 bases, leaving 14 bases between them. The CDR3 sequence is 14 residues long.

The chain couples TRBV10-3 to TRBJ2-2; D remains ambiguous. The germline CDR1 and CDR2 sequences are ENHRY and SYGVKD. The CDR3 totals 14 residues. The ends were cut back, 2 bases at V and 3 bases at J, with 7 bases in the middle. CDR3 sequence: CAISERKYTGELFF. The CDR3 coding sequence is TGTGCCATCAGTGAGCGTAAATACACCGGGGAGCTGTTTTTT.